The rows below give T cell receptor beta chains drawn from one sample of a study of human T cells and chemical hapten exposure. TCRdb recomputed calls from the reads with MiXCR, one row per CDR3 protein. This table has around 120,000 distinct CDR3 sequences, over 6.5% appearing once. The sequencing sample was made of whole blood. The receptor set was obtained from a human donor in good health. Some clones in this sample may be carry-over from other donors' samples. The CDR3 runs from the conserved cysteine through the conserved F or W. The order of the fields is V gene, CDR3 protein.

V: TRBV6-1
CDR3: CASSEALPAVYGYTF

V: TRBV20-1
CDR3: CSAAGTSGGAAKNIQYF

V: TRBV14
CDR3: CASSREASDLYEQYF

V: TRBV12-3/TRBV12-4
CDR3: CASSRTSRTDTQYF

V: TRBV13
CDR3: CASSFSLNLRNTGELFF

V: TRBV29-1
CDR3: CSVRQGNTEAFF

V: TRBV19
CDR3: CATGYSYEQYF

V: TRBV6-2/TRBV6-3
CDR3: CASSYHGVENNEQFF

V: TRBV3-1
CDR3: CASSNRGRRYEQYF

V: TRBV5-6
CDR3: CASSQGLAGVHEQFF

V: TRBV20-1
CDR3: CSARADRDQYF

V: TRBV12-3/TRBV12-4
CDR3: CASTTGGNEQFF

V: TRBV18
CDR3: CASSPTQPAAQYF

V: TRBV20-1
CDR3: CSAMQPSADTQYF

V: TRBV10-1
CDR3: CASSDPRDSGEKLFF

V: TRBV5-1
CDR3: CASSPGQGETEAFF

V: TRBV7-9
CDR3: CASSLRGAKETQYF

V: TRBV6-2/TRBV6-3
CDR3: CASNQRRPGQGETQYF

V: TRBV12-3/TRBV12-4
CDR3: CASSPLGQANTGELFF

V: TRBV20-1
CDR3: CSARGTDTQYF

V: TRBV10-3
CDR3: CAISESKGGVSDTQYF

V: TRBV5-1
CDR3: CASSPPAFRELFF

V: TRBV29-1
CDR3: CSVNPGENEQFF

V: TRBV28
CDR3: CASSFGDRGRNFYEQYF

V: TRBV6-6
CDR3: CASSDGTGYEKLFF

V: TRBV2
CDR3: CASSGQGVLNTEAFF

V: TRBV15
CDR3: CATSPDRDRDTGELFF

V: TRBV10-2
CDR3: CASSEARSGTSGTYEQYF

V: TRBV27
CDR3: CASSSGTGSKGYTF

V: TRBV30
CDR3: CAWDRGDGLEPQHF

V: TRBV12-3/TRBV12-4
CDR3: CASNPDRGNGYTF

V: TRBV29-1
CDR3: CSVAGSGDSYEQYF

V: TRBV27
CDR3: CASRSRGPETQYF

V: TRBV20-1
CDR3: CSALTQSGAIYF

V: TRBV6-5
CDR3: CASSYVSGGLNYGYTF

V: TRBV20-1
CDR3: CSAVQGPDTQYF

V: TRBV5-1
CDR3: CASSSVLSDTQYF

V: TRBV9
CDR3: CASSVVNRKRGEQYF

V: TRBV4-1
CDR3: CASSQGLAGSGELFF